These 18 T cell receptor beta chains were sequenced from one sample in a study of beta chain features in type 1 diabetes. Findings of the study overall: Type 1 diabetes patients had moderately but significantly shorter TCRB CDR3s in all four CD4+ subsets.

These TCRs' antigens remain unknown. Expressed TCRB transcripts got sequenced, as all isolated RNA was reverse transcribed. Assay used: immunoSEQ multiplex PCR; TCRdb lists only in-frame clones, some missing. Of some 640,000 clones in the sample, over 11% were seen once. The specimen was naive CD4+ T cells from blood. The receptors derive from a man aged 18 to 29 with type 1 diabetes.

This clone was counted only a few times. The chain combines TRBV7-2 with TRBJ2-2; the match to TRBD1 covers 9 bases. Germline lookup yields CDR1 SGHTA and CDR2 FQGNSA. V was clipped by 4 bases and J by 5 bases; unmatched bases: 8. The CDR3 spans 16 residues. CDR3 in DNA: TGTGCCAGCAGCTCCCTTGGGACAGGGCTGACCGGGGAGCTGTTTTTT. It encodes CASSSLGTGLTGELFF.

In regard to this clone: Mismatch with germline at one junction end may stem from a read error. V gene TRBV11-3 combines with J gene TRBJ2-1; no definite D call. CDR1 is SGHNT, CDR2 YENEEA, per germline. The CDR3 contains 12 residues. In DNA, the CDR3 is TGTGCCAGCAGCGTAGAGAACAATGAGCAGTTCTTC. This gives the protein CASSVENNEQFF.

The chain joins TRBV11-2 to TRBJ2-7; D gene ambiguous. CDR1 is SGHAT, CDR2 FQNNGV, per germline. Deletions cut 6 bases from V and 1 base from J, with 13 bases between. The CDR3 consists of 14 residues. The DNA for the CDR3 is TGTGCCAGCAGTCTTACCACAGAATCCTACGAGCAGTACTTC. Translated, it gives CASSLTTESYEQYF.

This clone has only a few counts. The chain has TRBV2 and TRBJ2-2; maybe TRBD1 (5 bases). V was shortened by 8 bases and J by 5 bases, with 12 bases between the two germline ends. This CDR3 region has 13 residues. Germline V gene data show CDR1 as SNHLY and CDR2 as FYNNEI. CDR3 sequence reads: CASGALLTGELFF. CDR3 sequence (DNA): TGTGCCAGCGGGGCCCTCTTAACCGGGGAGCTGTTTTTT.

The chain combines TRBV27 with TRBJ1-5; D is ambiguous. Trimming pared 2 bases from V and 2 bases from J, leaving 10 bases between. The CDR3 has 15 residues. Per germline, CDR1 MNHEY and CDR2 SMNVEV (reference sequence). This chain's CDR3 is CASSLAGRGNQPQHF. The CDR3 nucleotides read TGTGCCAGCAGTTTAGCAGGCCGTGGCAATCAGCCCCAGCATTTT.

The chain combines TRBV28 with TRBJ1-4, with D perhaps TRBD1 (6 bases). V was trimmed by 2 bases and J by 7 bases, leaving 14 bases between them. The CDR3 sequence is 15 residues long. The V gene's germline CDR1 is MDHEN and CDR2 SYDVKM. This CDR3 reads CASSLDGGAREKLFF. The CDR3 nucleotides read TGTGCCAGCAGTTTAGATGGGGGCGCTCGTGAAAAACTGTTTTTT.

The V gene is TRBV28, the J gene TRBJ2-2; tentatively, D is TRBD2 (7 bases). V lost 8 bases to trimming and J lost 0 bases, with 28 bases between them. Germline V gene data show CDR1 as MDHEN and CDR2 as SYDVKM. The CDR3 has 20 amino acids. The chain's CDR3 is CASLPPLGGGLSPNTGELFF. DNA of the CDR3: TGTGCCAGCCTTCCCCCCTTGGGAGGGGGGCTTTCCCCGAACACCGGGGAGCTGTTTTTT. The whole variable domain, remainder taken from reference TRBV28 and TRBJ2-2, is DVKVTQSSRYLVKRTGEKVFLECVQDMDHENMFWYRQDPGLGLRLIYFSYDVKMKEKGDIPEGYSVSREKKERFSLILESASTNQTSMYLCASLPPLGGGLSPNTGELFFGEGSRLTVL.

The chain has TRBV27 and TRBJ2-7; D remains ambiguous. Trimming removed 0 bases at V and 3 bases at J, with 15 bases between. Germline V lookup: CDR1 MNHEY, CDR2 SMNVEV (reference sequence). This CDR3 is built from 16 residues. CDR3 sequence (DNA): TGTGCCAGCAGTTTATCGGCCGGTAGGATCGGCTACGAGCAGTACTTC. Translated: CASSLSAGRIGYEQYF.

This clone has only a few counts. CDR3 region: CASTTPQGRGDEQYF. CDR3 sequence (DNA): TGTGCCAGCACCACCCCCCAGGGGCGAGGGGACGAGCAGTACTTC. The V gene is TRBV28, the J gene TRBJ2-7; D possibly corresponds to TRBD1 (6 bases). CDR3 length: 15 amino acids. The germline CDR1 and CDR2 sequences are MDHEN and SYDVKM. V lost 7 bases and J lost 5, with 21 bases in between. The whole variable domain, filled in from reference TRBV28 and TRBJ2-7, reads DVKVTQSSRYLVKRTGEKVFLECVQDMDHENMFWYRQDPGLGLRLIYFSYDVKMKEKGDIPEGYSVSREKKERFSLILESASTNQTSMYLCASTTPQGRGDEQYFGPGTRLTVT.

J is TRBJ2-1 and V is TRBV28, with D possibly matching TRBD2 (5 bases). V shed 1 base and J shed 16 bases, with 20 bases lying between them. Germline assignment: CDR1 MDHEN and CDR2 SYDVKM. CDR3 size: 14 residues. CDR3 bases: TGTGCCAGCAGTTTATATGGGGAGACGCTTACGTCTTTCTTC. Its protein product is CASSLYGETLTSFF. Complete variable domain (other parts from reference TRBV28 and TRBJ2-1): DVKVTQSSRYLVKRTGEKVFLECVQDMDHENMFWYRQDPGLGLRLIYFSYDVKMKEKGDIPEGYSVSREKKERFSLILESASTNQTSMYLCASSLYGETLTSFFGPGTRLTVL.

This clone was seen more than once but under ten times. The rearrangement joins TRBV14 to TRBJ2-2; D may be TRBD1 (7 bases). The V gene lost 0 bases and the J gene lost 7 bases, with 15 bases spanning the gap. The CDR3 covers 16 residues. CDR1 and CDR2 (germline): SGHDN, FVKESK. The CDR3 here is CASSQDRRGLIGELFF. The CDR3 DNA is TGTGCCAGCAGCCAAGATCGGAGGGGGCTTATCGGGGAGCTGTTTTTT.

Only a few counts were recorded for this clone. The chain links TRBV10-3 to TRBJ1-4; TRBD1 agrees at 7 bases. Germline V gives CDR1 ENHRY, CDR2 SYGVKD. Losses at the gene ends were 0 bases for V and 0 bases for J; bases not matched to a gene: 13. CDR3 length: 20 amino acids. CDR3 residues: CAISESSSQGRRTTNEKLFF. In DNA, the CDR3 is TGTGCCATCAGTGAGTCGTCATCACAGGGGAGGCGGACAACTAATGAAAAACTGTTTTTT.

This clone was seen a handful of times. In the same sample, other DNA sequences code for this CDR3. CDR3 DNA sequence: TGTGCCTGGAGTGTCGGGAGACAAGAGACCCAGTACTTC. It yields the protein CAWSVGRQETQYF. This chain joins TRBV30 and TRBJ2-5; D is perhaps TRBD2 (6 bases). The CDR3 totals 13 residues. The V end was cut by 0 bases, the J end by 2 bases, with 7 bases between. The V gene's germline CDR1 is GTSNPN and CDR2 SVGIG (reference sequence). Variable domain in full (rest from reference TRBV30 and TRBJ2-5): SQTIHQWPATLVQPVGSPLSLECTVEGTSNPNLYWYRQAAGRGLQLLFYSVGIGQISSEVPQNLSASRPQDRQFILSSKKLLLSDSGFYLCAWSVGRQETQYFGPGTRLLVL.

This clone was detected a few times. The chain links TRBV5-1 to TRBJ1-2, with D uncertain. In germline, CDR1 is SGHRS, CDR2 YFSETQ. The ends were cut back, 0 bases at V and 2 bases at J, with 11 bases in the middle. The CDR3 is 15 residues long. The CDR3 nucleotides read TGCGCCAGCAGCTTGGACTCGGGGAGGAACTATGGCTACACCTTC. Its translation is CASSLDSGRNYGYTF.

The chain links TRBV7-9 to TRBJ1-5; the match to TRBD1 covers 8 bases. Per the germline V gene, CDR1 is SEHNR and CDR2 is FQNEAQ (reference sequence). The V segment lost 5 bases and the J segment 3 bases; nucleotides outside the gene matches: 12. The CDR3 has 17 amino acids. DNA for the CDR3: TGTGCCAGCAGCATGCCTTCCGGGACAGGAGTCAATCAGCCCCAGCATTTT. It specifies CASSMPSGTGVNQPQHF.

V usage is TRBV5-1 and J usage is TRBJ1-2, with 8 bases lining up with TRBD1. V shed 3 bases, J shed 2 bases, and the junction held 12 bases outside the gene matches. CDR3 length: 17 residues. The germline gives CDR1 SGHRS, CDR2 YFSETQ. The CDR3 DNA reads TGCGCCAGCAGCTACAGTGGACAGGGCGGTGGAAACTATGGCTACACCTTC. It encodes CASSYSGQGGGNYGYTF.

V usage is TRBV28 and J usage is TRBJ2-5; 7 positions agree with TRBD1. The J call may be faulty, since TRBJ2-7 better matches the DNA end. Germline V gives CDR1 MDHEN, CDR2 SYDVKM. CDR3 length: 12 amino acids. CDR3: CATRQGNYEQYF. The CDR3 nucleotides are TGTGCCACCAGACAGGGTAACTACGAGCAGTACTTC.

The V call is TRBV7-3, the J call TRBJ2-1; 8 nucleotides match TRBD2. The trim removed 5 bases at V and 6 bases at J, leaving 6 bases unmatched. The CDR3 is 14 amino acids. CDR1 is SGHTA, CDR2 FQGTGA, per germline. In DNA, the CDR3 is TGTGCCAGCAGCAAAGGACTAGCAGGCAATGAGCAGTTCTTC. It translates to CASSKGLAGNEQFF.